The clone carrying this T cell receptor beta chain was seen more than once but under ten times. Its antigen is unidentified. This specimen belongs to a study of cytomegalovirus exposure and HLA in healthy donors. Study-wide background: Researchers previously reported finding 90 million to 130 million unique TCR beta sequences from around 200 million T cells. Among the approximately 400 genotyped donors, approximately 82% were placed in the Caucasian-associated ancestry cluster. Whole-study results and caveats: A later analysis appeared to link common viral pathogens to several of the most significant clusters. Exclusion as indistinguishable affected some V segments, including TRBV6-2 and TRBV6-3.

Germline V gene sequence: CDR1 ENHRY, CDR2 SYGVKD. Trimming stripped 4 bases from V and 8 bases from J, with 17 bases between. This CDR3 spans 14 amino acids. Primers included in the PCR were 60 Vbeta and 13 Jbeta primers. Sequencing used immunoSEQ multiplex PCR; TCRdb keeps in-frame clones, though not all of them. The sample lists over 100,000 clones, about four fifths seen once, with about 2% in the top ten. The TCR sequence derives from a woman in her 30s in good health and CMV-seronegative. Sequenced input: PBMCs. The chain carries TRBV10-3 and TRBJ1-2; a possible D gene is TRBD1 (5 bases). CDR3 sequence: CAISGSGRVNGYTF. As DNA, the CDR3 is TGTGCCATCAGTGGCTCGGGCAGGGTAAACGGCTACACCTTC.